This T cell receptor beta chain was sequenced during a study of shared clonotypes between healthy human individuals. As for the study in general: CD4 naive and CD4 memory each took three plates per donor, while CD8 naive took two and CD8 memory one. Overall study results and limits: The study generally estimated greater richness for naive than memory subsets.

Comments on this clone: The target antigen is unknown.

As defined, naive CD8 cells were CD45RO-negative and positively selected for CCR7, with terminally differentiated effector memory CD45RA+ cells excluded. Healthy and HIV-negative, the adult donors had no recent acute infections or vaccinations. Assay: immunoSEQ multiplex PCR; the TCRdb copy retains only in-frame clones and omits some. In the table there are 2 million or so clones, just under 95% of which are singletons. Trimming removed 8 bases at V and 3 bases at J, with 14 bases between. Germline V gene lookup returns CDR1 LNHDA and CDR2 SQIVND (reference sequence). The CDR3 is 13 residues long. Material: naive CD8+ T cells sorted from blood. The chain is built from TRBV19 and TRBJ2-7; tentative D call: TRBD1 (6 bases). The TCR was taken from a man younger than 35 in good health. The CDR3 nucleotides are TGTGCCAGTGCGTCAGGGGCCAACTACGAGCAGTACTTC. Translating gives CASASGANYEQYF.